These 24 T cell receptor beta chains came from one sample sequenced in a study of OX40 agonist ivuxolimab in advanced cancers. The method was immunoSEQ multiplex PCR; TCRdb's version includes in-frame clones alone and lacks a portion of them. The sample comprises about 68,000 clones, more than 75% of which are singletons, and 0.6% to 0.85% rests with the top ten. The material was CD4+ or CD8+ T cells sorted from blood, obtained in a trial of the OX40 agonist ivuxolimab. These receptor sequences come from an adult with an advanced solid tumor such as melanoma, head and neck, liver or kidney cancer.

This clone was observed a handful of times. The chain combines TRBV6-5 with TRBJ1-2; D is possibly TRBD1 (5 bases). V shed 5 bases and J shed 8 bases, with 12 bases lying between them. Germline V gene lookup returns CDR1 MNHEY and CDR2 SVGAGI. The CDR3 contains 12 residues. The CDR3 DNA sequence: TGTGCCAGCAGTAGTCGTGGGGGAGGCTACACCTTC. Translated: CASSSRGGGYTF.

This chain uses TRBV7-9 with TRBJ2-7; D could derive from TRBD1 or TRBD2 (6 bases each). The CDR3 is 14 amino acids. Germline CDR1 is SEHNR and CDR2 is FQNEAQ (reference sequence). V gave up 6 bases and J gave up 2 bases, with 14 bases separating them. The CDR3 reads CASRKGGGTYEQYF. CDR3 in DNA: TGTGCCAGCAGAAAAGGAGGGGGGACCTACGAGCAGTACTTC. The full variable domain, completed using reference TRBV7-9 and TRBJ2-7, is DTGVSQNPRHKITKRGQNVTFRCDPISEHNRLYWYRQTLGQGPEFLTYFQNEAQLEKSRLLSDRFSAERPKGSFSTLEIQRTEQGDSAMYLCASRKGGGTYEQYFGPGTRLTVT.

This chain links TRBV7-2 with TRBJ1-2; weak D call: TRBD1 (5 bases). This CDR3 has 14 residues. The V and J ends lost 6 bases and 8 bases respectively, with 19 bases between them. Germline V gene lookup returns CDR1 SGHTA and CDR2 FQGNSA. CDR3 residues: CASSPSQGGGGYTF. For the CDR3, the DNA is TGTGCCAGCAGTCCGTCCCAGGGCGGCGGGGGCTACACCTTC.

The V gene is TRBV27, the J gene TRBJ1-1; D not resolved. This CDR3 has 14 amino acids. Germline V gene lookup returns CDR1 MNHEY and CDR2 SMNVEV (reference sequence). V lost 2 bases and J lost 3, with 10 bases in between. This CDR3 is CASSLSLGYTEAFF. CDR3 coding DNA: TGTGCCAGCAGTTTAAGCCTGGGGTACACTGAAGCTTTCTTT.

CDR3 nucleotide sequence: TGTGCCAGCAGCCTACTAGCCCCCCCCACAGATACGCAGTATTTT. Translating gives CASSLLAPPTDTQYF. The gene calls are TRBV6-5 and TRBJ2-3; D is possibly TRBD2 (6 bases). From germline, CDR1 is MNHEY and CDR2 SVGAGI. There are 15 residues in the CDR3. V was shortened by 6 bases and J by 2 bases, with 15 bases between the two germline ends.

J is TRBJ1-5 and V is TRBV5-5; TRBD1 might be the D (5 bases). In germline, CDR1 is SGHKS, CDR2 YYEKEE (reference sequence). This CDR3 region has 14 residues. The V gene lost 0 bases and the J gene lost 5 bases, with 9 bases spanning the gap. In DNA form, the CDR3 reads TGTGCCAGCAGCTTGGTTGGAGGGGATCAGCCCCAGCATTTT. This gives the protein CASSLVGGDQPQHF.

The chain links TRBV7-2 to TRBJ1-6; D is ambiguous. Trimming removed 4 bases at V and 7 bases at J, with 8 bases between. In germline, CDR1 is SGHTA, CDR2 FQGNSA. The CDR3 totals 13 residues. The CDR3 protein is CASSSDQNSPLHF. The CDR3 nucleotides read TGTGCCAGCAGCTCAGACCAGAATTCACCCCTCCACTTT.

The chain carries TRBV6-5 and TRBJ2-7; tentatively, D is TRBD2 (6 bases). Trimming took 0 bases from V and 3 from J, leaving 9 bases between them. The CDR3 has 14 amino acids. Looked up from germline, CDR1 is MNHEY and CDR2 is SVGAGI. The CDR3 region is CASSYSAGFYEQYF. In DNA, the CDR3 is TGTGCCAGCAGTTACTCTGCGGGGTTCTACGAGCAGTACTTC.

The gene calls are TRBV12-5 and TRBJ1-3; D is unclear. The CDR3 spans 15 residues. The germline V and J ends were trimmed by 2 bases and 0 bases, with 8 bases remaining between them. Germline CDR1 and CDR2: LGHNT and FRNRAP. In DNA form, the CDR3 reads TGTGCTAGTGGTTTGTATCAGGTCTCTGGAAACACCATATATTTT. It is translated as CASGLYQVSGNTIYF.

The V gene is TRBV7-6, the J gene TRBJ2-6, with 10 positions matching TRBD1. This CDR3 is 18 amino acids long. The V segment lost 5 bases and the J segment 2 bases; nucleotides outside the gene matches: 9. The germline gives CDR1 SGHVS, CDR2 FNYEAQ. The CDR3 spells CASSLGTGALTGANVLTF. The CDR3 nucleotides are TGTGCCAGCAGCCTCGGGACAGGGGCGCTAACTGGGGCCAACGTCCTGACTTTC.

CDR3 loop: CASSLGTGRLGNTIYF. The DNA for the CDR3 is TGTGCCAGCAGCTTAGGGACAGGGAGACTCGGAAACACCATATATTTT. The chain employs TRBV7-9 and TRBJ1-3; 8 bases are shared with TRBD1. V dropped 1 base and J dropped 4; count of bases not matched to a gene: 6. The CDR3 contains 16 residues. The germline gives CDR1 SEHNR, CDR2 FQNEAQ (reference sequence).

This chain links TRBV6-1 with TRBJ2-5; TRBD1 might be the D (5 bases). This CDR3 spans 13 amino acids. Per the germline V gene, CDR1 is MNHNS and CDR2 is SASEGT. Trimming stripped 7 bases from V and 11 bases from J, with 20 bases between. CDR3 region: CASNGLREDKQYF. In DNA, the CDR3 is TGTGCCAGCAACGGCCTGCGCGAGGACAAGCAGTACTTC.

This chain uses TRBV9 with TRBJ1-1; TRBD1 is a possible D gene (5 bases). Germline lookup yields CDR1 SGDLS and CDR2 YYNGEE. Trimming left V 2 bases short and J 4 bases short, with 12 bases between. This CDR3 contains 14 residues. DNA of the CDR3: TGTGCCAGCAGCGTGGGGCAGGGTGGCACTGAAGCTTTCTTT. It is translated as CASSVGQGGTEAFF.

The chain carries TRBV2 and TRBJ1-5; D is possibly TRBD1 (6 bases). The CDR3 spans 13 residues. The V end was cut by 6 bases, the J end by 2 bases, with 8 bases between. The germline CDR1 and CDR2 sequences are SNHLY and FYNNEI. CDR3 DNA sequence: TGTGCCAGCAGAAACAGGGGCAATCAGCCCCAGCATTTT. It specifies CASRNRGNQPQHF.

This chain links TRBV27 with TRBJ2-2; 9 nucleotides line up with TRBD2. V trimming: 3 bases; J trimming: 6 bases; junction bases outside the gene matches: 8. This CDR3 spans 16 amino acids. The germline gives CDR1 MNHEY, CDR2 SMNVEV (reference sequence). The CDR3 sequence: CASSFLRGGLSGELFF. The CDR3 DNA follows: TGTGCCAGCAGTTTTCTGCGGGGGGGACTCTCCGGGGAGCTGTTTTTT.

This clone was counted only a few times. The CDR3 protein is CASSASNQPQHF. Here the CDR3 DNA reads TGTGCCAGCAGCGCTAGCAATCAGCCCCAGCATTTT. The chain employs TRBV7-2 and TRBJ1-5; D ambiguous. Germline V gene lookup returns CDR1 SGHTA and CDR2 FQGNSA. Trimming cost V 5 bases and J 0 bases, with 2 bases left between them. This CDR3 contains 12 residues.

This clone was recorded only once. The gene calls are TRBV27 and TRBJ1-2; no clear D gene. This CDR3 is built from 15 residues. Germline CDR1 is MNHEY and CDR2 is SMNVEV (reference sequence). Trimming cost V 3 bases and J 5 bases, with 16 bases left between them. Here the CDR3 reads CASSLNGDGEYGYTF. The CDR3 DNA reads as TGTGCCAGCAGTTTGAACGGGGATGGGGAGTATGGCTACACCTTC.

The genes are TRBV4-3 and TRBJ1-6, with D tentatively TRBD1 (5 bases). Germline loops: CDR1 LGHNA, CDR2 YSLEER. CDR3 length: 15 amino acids. V was cut by 0 bases and J by 9 bases, with 12 bases left in between. CDR3: CASSQELTGGSPLHF. DNA of the CDR3: TGCGCCAGCAGCCAAGAGCTCACAGGAGGTTCACCCCTCCACTTT.

The chain carries TRBV25-1 and TRBJ1-2; D may be TRBD1 (5 bases). Germline CDR1 is MGHDK and CDR2 is SYGVNS. The CDR3 has 16 amino acids. Trimming left V 2 bases short and J 2 bases short, with 15 bases between. CDR3 coding DNA: TGTGCCAGCAGTGAAGGGGAGAGGGGTTGGAACTATGGCTACACCTTC. This translates into CASSEGERGWNYGYTF.

The chain uses TRBV11-2 and TRBJ2-7; 9 bases are a match to TRBD1. There are 14 residues in the CDR3. Germline-derived CDR1 and CDR2 are SGHAT and FQNNGV. The J segment lost 6 bases and the V segment lost 2 bases, leaving 5 bases of the junction unmatched. The CDR3 protein is CASSLLTGGSEQYF. The CDR3 DNA is TGTGCCAGCAGCTTACTAACAGGGGGCAGCGAGCAGTACTTC.

The CDR3 coding sequence is TGTGCCAGCAGCTTATCGGCGGGGGACCAAGAGACCCAGTACTTC. Translation gives CASSLSAGDQETQYF. The V call is TRBV7-2, the J call TRBJ2-5; TRBD2 agrees at 7 bases. J lost 0 bases, V lost 2 bases, and 3 bases had no gene match. The CDR3 loop spans 15 amino acids. Germline values: CDR1 SGHTA, CDR2 FQGNSA. The full variable domain, with the rest looked up from reference TRBV7-2 and TRBJ2-5, is GAGVSQSPSNKVTEKGKDVELRCDPISGHTALYWYRQSLGQGLEFLIYFQGNSAPDKSGLPSDRFSAERTGGSVSTLTIQRTQQEDSAVYLCASSLSAGDQETQYFGPGTRLLVL.

The chain carries TRBV20-1 and TRBJ1-2, with D possibly matching TRBD1 (5 bases). The length of the CDR3 is 11 residues. V lost 5 bases and J 8 bases, leaving 12 bases between the germline ends. The germline V gene encodes CDR1 DFQATT and CDR2 SNEGSKA (reference sequence). The DNA of the CDR3 is TGCAGTGCTTATACAGGAGCCGGCTACACCTTC. It codes for CSAYTGAGYTF.

The chain employs TRBV10-3 and TRBJ2-3; 10 bases align to TRBD2. The CDR3 runs 15 residues. Trimming removed 5 bases from V and 2 bases from J; junction bases left unmatched: 4. Germline CDR1 ENHRY, CDR2 SYGVKD. CDR3 sequence: CAISRAGGYTDTQYF. The CDR3 DNA reads TGTGCCATCAGTAGAGCGGGGGGGTACACAGATACGCAGTATTTT.

Concerning this clone itself: One end of the junction fails to match germline, which may point to a read error. Different DNA sequences within this sample yield the same CDR3. The J gene is TRBJ2-1, the V gene TRBV27; TRBD1 aligns across 8 bases. CDR1 is MNHEY, CDR2 SMNVEV, per germline (reference sequence). The CDR3 consists of 16 residues. CDR3: CASSLVGQVWEHEQFF. DNA for the CDR3: TGTGCCAGCAGTTTAGTGGGACAGGTGTGGGAACATGAGCAATTCTTC.